This T cell receptor beta chain was obtained from a study of T cell responses to AZD1222 COVID-19 vaccine. Study findings and constraints: Just a handful of AZD1222 recipients tested seropositive at baseline. The peak T cell response came first, and repertoires were sampled only after it. Most donors were white British, females outnumbered males, and clonal diversity was possibly underestimated.

The table came from immunoSEQ multiplex PCR; TCRdb's copy has only in-frame clones and leaves some out. This sample has over 110,000 clones, with 92% found just once. For this clone: As yet, its antigen is unknown.

Trimming shortened V by 4 bases and J by 4 bases, and 10 bases separated the two germline ends. CDR1 is SGHTA and CDR2 is FQGNSA in the germline V gene. The CDR3 length is 13 residues. Pooled together were second doses at about 4 or about 12 weeks. The sequence was obtained from an adult who received the AZD1222 COVID-19 vaccine. Material: peripheral blood, obtained 28 days after the second AZD1222 dose. The V call is TRBV7-2, the J call TRBJ1-1; D gene unclear. In DNA form, the CDR3 reads TGTGCCAGCAGCTCCCGCGGGATCACTGAAGCTTTCTTT. Translation: CASSSRGITEAFF.